One T cell receptor (beta chain) is described in this entry. The same CDR3 arises from other DNA sequences in this sample as well. The method was immunoSEQ multiplex PCR; TCRdb's version includes in-frame clones alone and lacks a portion of them. The sample has about 2.3 million clones, about 92% seen once. Nashville, Tennessee was home to all donors, who were Caucasian adults. CDR1 and CDR2 (germline): SGDLS, YYNGEE. The CDR3 is 15 amino acids. Losses at the gene ends were 2 bases for V and 7 bases for J; bases not matched to a gene: 3. The data stem from a study of shared clonotypes between healthy human individuals.

The receptor comes from a man aged 18-30 years in good health. Some clones in this sample may be carry-over from other donors' samples. The rearrangement links TRBV9 to TRBJ2-1, with 13 nucleotides matching TRBD2. The sample was naive CD4+ T cells from PBMCs. Indicated subset: CD45RA+ positively selected. CDR3 nucleotides: TGTGCCAGCAGCGTTCGACTAGCGGGAGGTAATGAGCAGTTCTTC. Amino acid sequence: CASSVRLAGGNEQFF.